This T cell receptor (beta chain) appears in the sequencing data of a study of T cells in Graves' hyperthyroidism and ophthalmopathy. In its sample, this clonotype was seen many times. Trimming pared 4 bases from V and 3 bases from J, leaving 7 bases between. CDR1 and CDR2 from the germline V gene are SQVTM and ANQGSEA. This CDR3 has 11 amino acids. There were TCR beta CDR3 regions amplified from RNA transcripts. When the TCR CDR3 underwent first-round RT-PCR, the HTBI primer set was used. TCRdb fed the multiplex PCR reads into MiXCR, producing one record per CDR3 protein. The sample has approximately 620,000 distinct CDR3 sequences; about a sixth are singletons. Lactation, pregnancy, other autoimmune disease or uncontrolled infection excluded patients.

This TCR came from a woman aged 40 to 55 with Graves' ophthalmopathy. The chain recombines TRBV29-1 with TRBJ2-7, with D possibly being TRBD1 or TRBD2 (5 bases each). Sequences were obtained from blood. CDR3 sequence (DNA): TGCAGCGTTGGTGGGGGCTACGAGCAGTACTTC. Translating gives CSVGGGYEQYF.